This T cell receptor beta chain was recorded in a study of technical replicates of blood from several donors. Trimming removed 2 bases at V and 9 bases at J, with 14 bases between. CDR1 is SGHTA and CDR2 is FQGNSA in the germline V gene. The CDR3 is made up of 14 amino acids. Clones were read by immunoSEQ multiplex PCR, and TCRdb kept only the in-frame ones, dropping some. The table records about 79,000 clones, 94% of them present only once. Sequencing was done on a sample of T cells isolated from PBMCs. The sequence came from a human donor in good health. The rearrangement uses TRBV7-2 and TRBJ2-1, with D possibly being TRBD2 (6 bases). The chain's CDR3 is CASSLPGETIEQFF. CDR3 sequence (DNA): TGTGCCAGCAGCTTACCGGGGGAGACTATTGAGCAGTTCTTC.